Following are 12 T cell receptor beta chains from one sample sequenced in a study of blood T cells in healthy people across ages. It was with a sample-barcoded 5' primer and a J-beta primer mix that a second PCR of roughly 7 to 12 cycles was run. TCRdb itself ran the 5' RACE reads through MiXCR, one entry per CDR3 protein. The table shows 1.5 million to 2 million distinct CDR3 sequences, with 28% occurring only once. The sequenced sample was blood. These receptors were obtained from a woman in her thirties in good health.

J is TRBJ2-5 and V is TRBV20-1; 10 bases agree with TRBD1. Germline values: CDR1 DFQATT, CDR2 SNEGSKA (reference sequence). The CDR3 is made up of 15 amino acids. V lost 5 bases, J lost 6 bases, and 12 bases stayed unmatched. The CDR3 nucleotides read TGCAGTGCTGAACCACCGGGACAGGGGAGGAAGACCCAGTACTTC. Translating gives CSAEPPGQGRKTQYF.

V and J are TRBV5-1 and TRBJ2-4, with D possibly matching TRBD2 (6 bases). Between the trimmed V and J ends, which lost 0 bases and 7 bases, there was a span of 14 bases. CDR1 and CDR2 (germline): SGHRS, YFSETQ. The CDR3 contains 15 residues. The CDR3 sequence: CASSLEGSRGNIQYF. The CDR3 DNA reads TGCGCCAGCAGCTTGGAGGGTAGTCGGGGGAACATTCAGTACTTC.

To note about this clonotype: A much larger clone sits a single nucleotide away, making a read error possible. This chain joins TRBV10-3 and TRBJ2-3; 7 bases are shared with TRBD2. This CDR3 has 17 amino acids. Per germline, CDR1 ENHRY and CDR2 SYGVKD. The CDR3 reads CVISESTAGLPTDTQYF. CDR3 DNA: TGTGTCATCAGTGAGTCTACCGCGGGACTACCCACAGATACGCAGTATTTT.

The chain links TRBV6-1 to TRBJ2-3, with D tentatively TRBD1 (6 bases). From germline, CDR1 is MNHNS and CDR2 SASEGT. Trimming took off 5 bases at V and 0 bases at J, with 21 bases between the two ends. The CDR3 is made up of 18 amino acids. The CDR3 sequence: CASSPGAWGLPSTDTQYF. DNA for the CDR3: TGTGCCAGCAGTCCTGGGGCCTGGGGGCTTCCTAGCACAGATACGCAGTATTTT.

This clonotype was seen more than once but under ten times. The rearrangement links TRBV6-5 to TRBJ2-7; TRBD2 matches at 11 bases. CDR3 length: 15 residues. Germline CDR1 reads MNHEY; CDR2 reads SVGAGI. J was trimmed by 2 bases and V by 4 bases; bases with no gene match: 4. The CDR3 loop is CASSLTSGDAYEQYF. In DNA form, the CDR3 reads TGTGCCAGCAGTTTGACTAGCGGGGATGCCTACGAGCAGTACTTC.

This clonotype was seen more than once but under ten times. This chain connects TRBV4-1 to TRBJ2-5, with D uncertain. Trimming stripped 1 base from V and 5 bases from J, with 11 bases between. This CDR3 contains 14 residues. Per germline, CDR1 MGHRA and CDR2 YSYEKL. In DNA, the CDR3 is TGCGCCAGCAGCCAAGGCCAGCGACCTGAGACCCAGTACTTC. Translation gives CASSQGQRPETQYF.

This clonotype was seen only a few times. Germline and junction disagree at one end, which may indicate a read error. The rearrangement links TRBV12-3 or TRBV12-4 to TRBJ2-3; tentatively, D is TRBD1 (6 bases). The CDR3 covers 14 residues. CDR3 sequence (DNA): TGTGCCAGCAGTTCTAGAGGGGACACAGATGCGCAGTATTTT. Residues: CASSSRGDTDAQYF.

This chain links TRBV9 with TRBJ1-2; 9 positions match TRBD1. Germline assignment: CDR1 SGDLS and CDR2 YYNGEE. The ends lost 3 bases at V and 4 bases at J; junction bases unmatched: 7. This CDR3 region has 15 residues. CDR3 protein: CASSAWDRDFYGYTF. The CDR3 nucleotides are TGTGCCAGCAGCGCCTGGGACAGGGATTTCTATGGCTACACCTTC.

This clonotype was found a few times. The chain uses TRBV2 and TRBJ2-7; TRBD2 agrees at 10 bases. The CDR3 totals 15 residues. The V gene end was trimmed by 4 bases and the J gene end by 3 bases; junction bases not matched to a gene: 6. Germline assignment: CDR1 SNHLY and CDR2 FYNNEI. CDR3 DNA sequence: TGTGCCAGCAGTGTGTCCCCTAGCGGGAGCTACGAGCAGTACTTC. Translating gives CASSVSPSGSYEQYF.

This sequence joins TRBV20-1 and TRBJ2-5, with 14 bases that match TRBD2. CDR3 length: 14 amino acids. Looked up from germline, CDR1 is DFQATT and CDR2 is SNEGSKA (reference sequence). Unmatched junction bases numbered 4, after V lost 7 bases and J lost 3 bases. CDR3 nucleotide sequence: TGCAGTGTTAGGGGACTAGCGGGGGAAGAGACCCAGTACTTC. Encoded protein: CSVRGLAGEETQYF.

The sample holds many counts of this clonotype. The chain is built from TRBV7-9 and TRBJ2-7, with a possible D match to TRBD1 (6 bases). The CDR3 is 16 residues long. The germline gives CDR1 SEHNR, CDR2 FQNEAQ (reference sequence). The V end was cut by 4 bases, the J end by 6 bases, with 22 bases between. The CDR3 spells CASSSYRATWGSEQYF. The CDR3 region has the DNA TGTGCCAGCAGCTCATACAGGGCCACCTGGGGTAGCGAGCAGTACTTC.

This clonotype has only a few counts. The rearrangement joins TRBV27 to TRBJ2-3, with 9 bases that match TRBD2. Germline-derived CDR1 and CDR2 are MNHEY and SMNVEV (reference sequence). The CDR3 loop spans 14 amino acids. Unmatched junction bases numbered 2, after V lost 5 bases and J lost 2 bases. This CDR3 reads CASSPSGITDTQYF. DNA of the CDR3: TGTGCCAGCAGTCCTAGCGGGATCACAGATACGCAGTATTTT.